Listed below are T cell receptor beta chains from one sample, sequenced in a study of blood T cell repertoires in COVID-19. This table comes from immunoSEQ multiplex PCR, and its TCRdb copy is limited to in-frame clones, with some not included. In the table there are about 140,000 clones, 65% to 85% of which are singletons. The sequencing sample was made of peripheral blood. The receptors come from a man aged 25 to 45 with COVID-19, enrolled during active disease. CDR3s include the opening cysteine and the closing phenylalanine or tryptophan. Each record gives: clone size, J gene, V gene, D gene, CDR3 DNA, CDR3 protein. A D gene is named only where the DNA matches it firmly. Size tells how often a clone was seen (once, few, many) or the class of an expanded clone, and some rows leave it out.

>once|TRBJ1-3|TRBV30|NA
TGTGCCTGGACCTCCCCCAGGTCCTCCTTCTCTGGAAACACCATATATTTT
CAWTSPRSSFSGNTIYF
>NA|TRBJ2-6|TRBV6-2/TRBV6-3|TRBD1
TGTGCCAGCAGTTGGGGGACAGGGGTCTCTGGGGCCAACGTCCTGACTTTC
CASSWGTGVSGANVLTF
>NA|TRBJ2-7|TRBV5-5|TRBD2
TGTGCCAGCAGCGTACTGACCGGGACTAGCGGCCGCTACGAGCAGTACTTC
CASSVLTGTSGRYEQYF
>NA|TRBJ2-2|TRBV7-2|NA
TGTGCCAGCAGCTTTGACAGGAGCACCGGGGAGCTGTTTTTT
CASSFDRSTGELFF
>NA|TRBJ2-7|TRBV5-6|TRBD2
TGTGCCAGCAGTCGGGGACTAGACCTCTACGAGCAGTACTTC
CASSRGLDLYEQYF
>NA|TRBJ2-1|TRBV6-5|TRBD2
TGTGCCAGCCACCCCGGGACTAGCGGCTACAATGAGCAGTTCTTC
CASHPGTSGYNEQFF
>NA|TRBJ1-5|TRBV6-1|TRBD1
TGTGCCAGCAGTGCTCTAGACAGGGCTCGGAGCAATCAGCCCCAGCATTTT
CASSALDRARSNQPQHF
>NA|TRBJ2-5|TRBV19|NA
TGTGCCAGTAGGGCGGGAGAGACCCAGTACTTC
CASRAGETQYF
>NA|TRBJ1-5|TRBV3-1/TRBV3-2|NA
TGTGCCAGCAGCCTTTCTTCTAGCAATCAGCCCCAGCATTTT
CASSLSSSNQPQHF
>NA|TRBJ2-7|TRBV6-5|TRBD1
TGTGCCAGCAGTTACTCCGACGGACAGGGCGAGTACTTC
CASSYSDGQGEYF
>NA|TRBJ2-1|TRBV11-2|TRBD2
TGTGCCAGCAGCTTAGATTCGGCGGGAGGGCCGCAGTTCTTC
CASSLDSAGGPQFF
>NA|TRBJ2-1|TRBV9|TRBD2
TGTGCCAGCAGCGTAGACTCAGCGGGAGTACTGTTCTTC
CASSVDSAGVLFF
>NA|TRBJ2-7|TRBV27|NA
TGTGCCAGCAGTTTCTCAGGGAATGTCGAGCAGTACTTC
CASSFSGNVEQYF
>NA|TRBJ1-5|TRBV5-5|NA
TGTGCCAGCAGCTTGGAAAGGACACCGAGCAATCAGCCCCAGCATTTT
CASSLERTPSNQPQHF
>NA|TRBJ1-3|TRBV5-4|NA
TGTGCCAGCAGCTTCAGAGGGATCGGAAACACCATATATTTT
CASSFRGIGNTIYF
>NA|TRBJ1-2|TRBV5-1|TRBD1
TGCGCCAGCAGCCCGACAGGGGGGGGACCCTATGGCTACACCTTC
CASSPTGGGPYGYTF
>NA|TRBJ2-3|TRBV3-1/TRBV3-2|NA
TGTGCCAGCTTATTAGCAGGGCGCACAGATACGCAGTATTTT
CASLLAGRTDTQYF
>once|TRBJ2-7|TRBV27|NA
TGTGCCAGCAGTTGGGGCCACGAGCAGTACTTC
CASSWGHEQYF
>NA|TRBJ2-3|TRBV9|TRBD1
TGTGCCAGCAGCGCAGACAGGGAAACAGATACGCAGTATTTT
CASSADRETDTQYF
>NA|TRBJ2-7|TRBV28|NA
TGTGTCGTCCAGGGCAGCTCCTACGAGCAGTACTTC
CVVQGSSYEQYF
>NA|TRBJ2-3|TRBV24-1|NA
TGTGCCACCAGTGATTTGCATCGGGGAGATACGCAGTATTTT
CATSDLHRGDTQYF
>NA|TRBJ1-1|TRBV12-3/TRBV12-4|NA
TGTGCCAGCAGTCCTCAGAGGCTCACTGAAGCTTTCTTT
CASSPQRLTEAFF
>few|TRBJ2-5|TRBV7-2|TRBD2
TGTGCCAGCAGCCAGACTAGCGGAGGAGAGACCCAGTACTTC
CASSQTSGGETQYF
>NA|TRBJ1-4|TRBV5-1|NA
TGCGCCAGCAGAGGCCCAGGCGAAAAACTGTTTTTT
CASRGPGEKLFF
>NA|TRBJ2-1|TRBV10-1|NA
TGCGCCAGCAGTGAGGTGTCGGGAGCAGGAGTAGATGAGCAGTTCTTC
CASSEVSGAGVDEQFF
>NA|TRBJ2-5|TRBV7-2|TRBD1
TGTGCCAGCAGCTTCAACAGGGGTGAGACCCAGTACTTC
CASSFNRGETQYF
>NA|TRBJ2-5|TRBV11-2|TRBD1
TGTGCCAGCAGCTTAGATAGCAGGGGGTCGGGGGAGACCCAGTACTTC
CASSLDSRGSGETQYF
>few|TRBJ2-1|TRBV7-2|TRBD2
TGTGCCAGCAGCACGAGCGGGGGGGTTTACAATGAGCAGTTCTTC
CASSTSGGVYNEQFF
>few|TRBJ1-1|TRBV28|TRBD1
TGTGCCAGCAGTTTCTCTCCGGGACAGGGCCAAGCTTTCTTT
CASSFSPGQGQAFF
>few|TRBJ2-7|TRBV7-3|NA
TGTGCCAGCAGCTTAAACCCGGGGTCCTACGAGCAGTACTTC
CASSLNPGSYEQYF
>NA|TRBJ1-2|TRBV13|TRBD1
TGTGCCAGCAGCCAGGGACAGGCTAACTATGGCTACACCTTC
CASSQGQANYGYTF
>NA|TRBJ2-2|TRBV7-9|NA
TGTGCCAGCAGCTCCCCTCCAGGGGGGCGTGCACGGGGCGGGGAGCTGTTTTTT
CASSSPPGGRARGGELFF
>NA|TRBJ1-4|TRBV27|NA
TGTGCCAGCAGTTTCTTCGATACAGGGAAACTGTTTTTT
CASSFFDTGKLFF
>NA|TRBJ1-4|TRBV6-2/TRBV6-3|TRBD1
TGTGCCAGCAGCCTCCCTACAGGGGGATGTGAAAAACTGTTTTTT
CASSLPTGGCEKLFF
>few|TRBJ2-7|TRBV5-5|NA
TGTGCCAGCAGCAGCACAGGGAGCTCCTACGAGCAGTACTTC
CASSSTGSSYEQYF
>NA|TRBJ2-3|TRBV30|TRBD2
TGTGCCTGGAGTGGGGGACTAGCGGGCCCGAGGGGGACAGATACGCAGTATTTT
CAWSGGLAGPRGTDTQYF
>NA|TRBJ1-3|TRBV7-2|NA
TGTGCCAGCAGCTTCATGGGGCGAGACACCATATATTTT
CASSFMGRDTIYF
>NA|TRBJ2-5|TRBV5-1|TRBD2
TGCGCCAGCAGCCCGGGACTAGATAGAGAGACCCAGTACTTC
CASSPGLDRETQYF
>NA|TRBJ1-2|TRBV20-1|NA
TGCAGTGCTAGTGAAGGGAGCGGCTACACCTTC
CSASEGSGYTF
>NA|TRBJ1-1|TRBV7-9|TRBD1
TGTGCCAGCAGCTACCAGGGGGGCACTGAAGCTTTCTTT
CASSYQGGTEAFF
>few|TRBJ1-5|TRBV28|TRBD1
TGTGCCAGCAGCCCCGGGGGACAGGGCGAAAATCAGCCCCAGCATTTT
CASSPGGQGENQPQHF
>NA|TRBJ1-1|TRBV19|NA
TGTGCCAGTCAGGGGTACACTGAAGCTTTCTTT
CASQGYTEAFF
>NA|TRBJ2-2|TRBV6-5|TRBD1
TGTGCCAGCAGAACGGACAGGTCAAGCACCGGGGAGCTGTTTTTT
CASRTDRSSTGELFF
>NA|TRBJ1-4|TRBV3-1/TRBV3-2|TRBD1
TGTGCCAGCAGCCTGACGACAGGGCCAGAAAAACTGTTTTTT
CASSLTTGPEKLFF
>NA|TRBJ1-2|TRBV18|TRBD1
TGTGCCAGCTCACCCGACAGGGGGCACTATGGCTACACCTTC
CASSPDRGHYGYTF
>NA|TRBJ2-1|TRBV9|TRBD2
TGTGCCAGCAGCCCACGGACTAGCGGGAGTCATGAGCAGTTCTTC
CASSPRTSGSHEQFF
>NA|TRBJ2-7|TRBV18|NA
TGTGCCAGCTCACGACAGGACTACGAGCAGTACTTC
CASSRQDYEQYF
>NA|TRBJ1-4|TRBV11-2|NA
TGTGCCAGCAGCTTAGGGGGCCGGTCGGATGAAAAACTGTTTTTT
CASSLGGRSDEKLFF
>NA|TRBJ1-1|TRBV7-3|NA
TGTGCCAGCAGCGCAACCGGGAGCGGAGGTGAGGCTTTCTTT
CASSATGSGGEAFF
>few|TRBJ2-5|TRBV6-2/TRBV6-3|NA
TGTGCCAGCAGTTACTTGGACGGGGGTGCAGAGACCCAGTACTTC
CASSYLDGGAETQYF
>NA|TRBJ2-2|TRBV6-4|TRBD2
TGTGCCAGCAGTGACTCCGGACTAGCGGCCGGGGAGCTGTTTTTT
CASSDSGLAAGELFF
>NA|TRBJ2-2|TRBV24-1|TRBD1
TGTGCCACCAGTGATTTGAGGACAGGGTTCACCGGGGAGCTGTTTTTT
CATSDLRTGFTGELFF
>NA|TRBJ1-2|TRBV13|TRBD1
TGTGCCAGCAGCTTAGAACAGGGGGTCGAGGGCTACACCTTC
CASSLEQGVEGYTF
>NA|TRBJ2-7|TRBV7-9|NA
TGTGCCAGCAGCTTAGAACCGAGGAATGGCGAGCAGTACTTC
CASSLEPRNGEQYF
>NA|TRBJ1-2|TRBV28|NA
TGTGCCAGCAGTTTTCGGGGGGACAAACAGGGTAGTCTCTATGGCTACACCTTC
CASSFRGDKQGSLYGYTF
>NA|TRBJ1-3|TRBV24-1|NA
TGTGCCACCGGAACAGGGTACGCCATATATTTT
CATGTGYAIYF
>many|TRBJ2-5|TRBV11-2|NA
TGTGCCAGCAGCTTAGGTCCAGGGGTGAGGGAGACCCAGTACTTC
CASSLGPGVRETQYF
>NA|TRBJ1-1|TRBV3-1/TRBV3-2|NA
TGTGCCAGCAGCCAAGGATATAGTGGCACTGAAGCTTTCTTT
CASSQGYSGTEAFF
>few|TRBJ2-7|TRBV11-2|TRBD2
TGTGCCAGCAGCTTAAGGTTGGCAAGACTAGCGGGAGATTACGAGCAGTACTTC
CASSLRLARLAGDYEQYF
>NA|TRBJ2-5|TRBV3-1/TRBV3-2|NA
TGTGCCAGCAGCCAAGGGGGAGGTTCCCAAGAGACCCAGTACTTC
CASSQGGGSQETQYF